A single sample gave rise to the 28 T cell receptor beta chains below, sequenced in a study of shared clonotypes between healthy human individuals. Assay used: immunoSEQ multiplex PCR; TCRdb lists only in-frame clones, some missing. The data hold about 340,000 clones, with less than 85% observed a single time. The sequencing input was memory CD4+ T cells sorted from blood. The sample's subset: CD45RA-negative fraction. These receptors were taken from a man aged 25-40 years in good health.

The genes are TRBV30 and TRBJ2-2, with 10 bases that match TRBD2. Germline V lookup: CDR1 GTSNPN, CDR2 SVGIG (reference sequence). V shed 4 bases and J 8 bases; nucleotides not matched to a gene: 4. This CDR3 region has 13 residues. The CDR3 bases are TGTGCCTGGACCGTACTAGCGGGAGGGGAGCTGTTTTTT. It is translated as CAWTVLAGGELFF.

The V and J genes are TRBV7-6 and TRBJ1-4; D gene ambiguous. Trimming removed 1 base from V and 5 bases from J, with 5 bases in between. Germline CDR1 SGHVS, CDR2 FNYEAQ. The CDR3 loop spans 13 amino acids. The CDR3 spells CASSLGENEKLFF. In DNA, the CDR3 is TGTGCCAGCAGCTTAGGGGAAAATGAAAAACTGTTTTTT.

CDR3 region: CASSLYAGGTYNEQFF. CDR3 DNA sequence: TGTGCCAGCAGTTTATATGCGGGAGGGACCTACAATGAGCAGTTCTTC. The V gene is TRBV27, the J gene TRBJ2-1; 9 bases fit TRBD2. The germline CDR1 and CDR2 sequences are MNHEY and SMNVEV (reference sequence). Unmatched junction bases numbered 3, after V lost 1 base and J lost 2 bases. CDR3 length: 16 residues.

The chain combines TRBV19 with TRBJ1-2, with a possible D match to TRBD1 (6 bases). There are 14 residues in the CDR3. V was pared by 1 base and J by 4 bases, with 10 bases between. Germline V gene sequence: CDR1 LNHDA, CDR2 SQIVND (reference sequence). The CDR3, as DNA: TGTGCCAGTAGTATAGTGGCCAGGGGCTATGGCTACACCTTC. It encodes CASSIVARGYGYTF.

The chain carries TRBV19 and TRBJ1-1; D ambiguous. The V end was cut by 6 bases, the J end by 0 bases, with 11 bases between. Germline CDR1 is LNHDA and CDR2 is SQIVND (reference sequence). The CDR3 covers 14 residues. For the CDR3, the DNA is TGTGCCAGTAGCGTAATCAACATGAACACTGAAGCTTTCTTT. It encodes CASSVINMNTEAFF. Full variable domain (remainder filled in from reference TRBV19 and TRBJ1-1): DGGITQSPKYLFRKEGQNVTLSCEQNLNHDAMYWYRQDPGQGLRLIYYSQIVNDFQKGDIAEGYSVSREKKESFPLTVTSAQKNPTAFYLCASSVINMNTEAFFGQGTRLTVV.

This clone was counted a few times. The chain recombines TRBV5-1 with TRBJ1-1; D not resolved. CDR3 length: 14 amino acids. The germline CDR1 and CDR2 sequences are SGHRS and YFSETQ. V shed 1 base and J shed 1 base, with 8 bases lying between them. Here the CDR3 reads CASSLQASNTEAFF. CDR3 coding DNA: TGCGCCAGCAGCTTGCAGGCCTCGAACACTGAAGCTTTCTTT.

The rearrangement links TRBV5-1 to TRBJ1-5, with D unclear. The CDR3 totals 15 residues. Germline-derived CDR1 and CDR2 are SGHRS and YFSETQ. The germline V and J ends were trimmed by 0 bases and 7 bases, with 14 bases remaining between them. DNA for the CDR3: TGCGCCAGCAGCTTGGCCGGGGAGGCTAGGCAGCCCCAGCATTTT. It specifies CASSLAGEARQPQHF.

The CDR3 nucleotides are TGTGCCAGCAGCTTACGGGGCGGCACTGAAGCTTTCTTT. This gives the protein CASSLRGGTEAFF. The V and J genes are TRBV7-3 and TRBJ1-1, with TRBD1 as a possible D gene (5 bases). This CDR3 spans 13 amino acids. Trimming left V 2 bases short and J 4 bases short, with 8 bases between. Germline V lookup: CDR1 SGHTA, CDR2 FQGTGA. The full variable domain, completed using reference TRBV7-3 and TRBJ1-1, is GAGVSQTPSNKVTEKGKYVELRCDPISGHTALYWYRQSLGQGPEFLIYFQGTGAADDSGLPNDRFFAVRPEGSVSTLKIQRTERGDSAVYLCASSLRGGTEAFFGQGTRLTVV.

The rearrangement uses TRBV30 and TRBJ2-3, with D tentatively TRBD2 (5 bases). V was trimmed by 5 bases and J by 2 bases, leaving 14 bases between them. The CDR3 sequence is 14 residues long. CDR1 is GTSNPN, CDR2 SVGIG, per germline (reference sequence). CDR3 residues: CAWDALGNTDTQYF. In DNA, the CDR3 is TGTGCCTGGGATGCACTAGGGAACACAGATACGCAGTATTTT.

This clone was seen just once. The DNA of the CDR3 is TGCGCCCCGAGAGCACGAACTTTCTTT. Translation: CAPRARTFF. The chain couples TRBV10-2 to TRBJ1-1; D unclear. The CDR3 consists of 9 residues. V lost 11 bases and J lost 12, with 13 bases in between. From germline, CDR1 is WSHSY and CDR2 SAAADI.

The chain joins TRBV28 to TRBJ1-5; 7 positions agree with TRBD1. Germline V CDR1 and CDR2: MDHEN, SYDVKM. J was trimmed by 0 bases and V by 0 bases; bases with no gene match: 11. The CDR3 is 19 amino acids. DNA of the CDR3: TGTGCCAGCAGTTTATGGGACAGGACGACAATTTATAGCAATCAGCCCCAGCATTTT. Translation: CASSLWDRTTIYSNQPQHF.

The V and J genes are TRBV27 and TRBJ2-5; 13 nucleotides match TRBD2. Trimming removed 8 bases from V and 5 bases from J; junction bases left unmatched: 5. Looked up from germline, CDR1 is MNHEY and CDR2 is SMNVEV (reference sequence). The CDR3 loop spans 14 amino acids. The CDR3 coding sequence is TGTGCCAGCGGAGGACTAGCGGGAGTCGAGACCCAGTACTTC. This encodes CASGGLAGVETQYF.

The CDR3, as DNA: TGTGCCAGCATAGGGTTCCAAGAGACCCAGTACTTC. It encodes CASIGFQETQYF. This chain joins TRBV6-1 and TRBJ2-5; D gene uncertain. Trimming took off 7 bases at V and 1 base at J, with 7 bases between the two ends. In germline, CDR1 is MNHNS, CDR2 SASEGT. The CDR3 consists of 12 residues.

This sequence joins TRBV28 and TRBJ1-4, with TRBD1 matching over 7 bases. The ends lost 5 bases at V and 7 bases at J; junction bases unmatched: 7. This CDR3 region has 14 residues. Per the germline V gene, CDR1 is MDHEN and CDR2 is SYDVKM. CDR3 bases: TGTGCCAGCAGTAAAGAGGGGGCTGGTGAAAAACTGTTTTTT. It specifies CASSKEGAGEKLFF.

This chain uses TRBV10-1 with TRBJ2-6; 7 nucleotides agree with TRBD1. Trimming at V came to 4 bases and at J to 12 bases, leaving 6 bases not matched to a gene. Per the germline V gene, CDR1 is WNHNN and CDR2 is SYGVQD (reference sequence). The CDR3 loop spans 13 amino acids. The CDR3 nucleotides are TGCGCCAGCAGTGCCGGGACAGATGGCGTCCTGACTTTC. As protein: CASSAGTDGVLTF.

This rearrangement joins TRBV11-2 to TRBJ2-7; 10 bases line up with TRBD2. The junction had 4 bases not matched to a gene; V was cut back by 2 bases and J by 3 bases. Per germline, CDR1 SGHAT and CDR2 FQNNGV. CDR3 length: 15 amino acids. The CDR3 coding sequence is TGTGCCAGCAGCTTACTAGCGGGAGCCGTCTACGAGCAGTACTTC. It yields the protein CASSLLAGAVYEQYF.

The gene calls are TRBV7-2 and TRBJ2-2, with 7 nucleotides matching TRBD1. The CDR3 length is 20 residues. V trimming: 0 bases; J trimming: 1 base; junction bases outside the gene matches: 14. The germline V gene has CDR1 SGHTA and CDR2 FQGNSA. CDR3 sequence reads: CASSLAPKGAHSRNTGELFF. CDR3 DNA sequence: TGTGCCAGCAGCTTAGCCCCCAAGGGGGCGCATTCCAGGAACACCGGGGAGCTGTTTTTT.

This clone turned up a few times. The chain recombines TRBV14 with TRBJ2-7, with 11 bases lining up with TRBD2. The germline V gene encodes CDR1 SGHDN and CDR2 FVKESK. J gave up 6 bases and V 4 bases, and 8 bases lay outside the gene matches. There are 15 residues in the CDR3. CDR3 in DNA: TGTGCCAGCAGCCCGTTGACTAGCGGGAATCGCGAGCAGTACTTC. Its protein product is CASSPLTSGNREQYF.

The chain employs TRBV2 and TRBJ2-3; 8 bases fit TRBD2. The CDR3 runs 14 residues. CDR1 SNHLY and CDR2 FYNNEI come from the germline V gene. V was clipped by 8 bases and J by 5 bases; unmatched bases: 9. The CDR3 reads CASGRAGEGDTQYF. CDR3 coding DNA: TGTGCCAGCGGTAGAGCGGGAGAAGGAGATACGCAGTATTTT.

The chain couples TRBV9 to TRBJ2-7, with a possible D match to TRBD1 (5 bases). V was shortened by 2 bases and J by 1 base, with 13 bases between the two germline ends. This CDR3 is 15 amino acids long. Germline V gene sequence: CDR1 SGDLS, CDR2 YYNGEE. The DNA of the CDR3 is TGTGCCAGCAGCGTCAGGGATAGGACATCCTACGAGCAGTACTTC. The encoded protein is CASSVRDRTSYEQYF.

V gene TRBV15 combines with J gene TRBJ1-2, with D unresolved. Germline values: CDR1 LNHNV, CDR2 YYDKDF (reference sequence). V dropped 2 bases and J dropped 0 bases, with 19 bases sitting between them. The CDR3 is made up of 18 amino acids. The DNA for the CDR3 is TGTGCCACCAGCAGACCCGGACGGGAAAATTCAGCTAACTATGGCTACACCTTC. Translated, it gives CATSRPGRENSANYGYTF.

A word on this clone: This is likely an artifact of a read error, given a far larger clone one base away. This sequence joins TRBV6-1 and TRBJ1-5, with D maybe TRBD1 (5 bases). The CDR3 length is 14 residues. Germline assignment: CDR1 MNHNS and CDR2 SASEGT. Trimming took 11 bases from V and 3 from J, leaving 17 bases between them. CDR3 coding DNA: TGTGCCGGCATGGCGCAGGGCTACAATCAGCCCCAGCATTTT. Its protein product is CAGMAQGYNQPQHF.

The genes are TRBV11-2 and TRBJ2-1; D possibly matches TRBD1 or TRBD2 (5 bases each). The CDR3 is made up of 14 amino acids. V shed 2 bases and J shed 4 bases, with 9 bases lying between them. Germline V CDR1 and CDR2: SGHAT, FQNNGV. The CDR3: CASSLRDGYNEQFF. The CDR3 DNA follows: TGTGCCAGCAGCTTAAGGGACGGATACAATGAGCAGTTCTTC.

The CDR3 spells CASTRATNMETQYF. The CDR3 region has the DNA TGTGCCAGCACGCGAGCAACGAACATGGAGACCCAGTACTTC. J is TRBJ2-5 and V is TRBV5-4; D remains ambiguous. The CDR3 contains 14 residues. CDR1 and CDR2 (germline): SGHNT, YYREEE (reference sequence). The ends were cut back, 6 bases at V and 5 bases at J, with 17 bases in the middle. Combining the CDR3 with reference TRBV5-4 and TRBJ2-5 gives the whole variable domain ETGVTQSPTHLIKTRGQQVTLRCSSQSGHNTVSWYQQALGQGPQFIFQYYREEENGRGNFPPRFSGLQFPNYSSELNVNALELDDSALYLCASTRATNMETQYFGPGTRLLVL.

This CDR3 is CATSRMGVGTQPYTGELFF. The CDR3 DNA reads TGTGCCACCAGCAGGATGGGGGTGGGGACACAACCCTACACCGGGGAGCTGTTTTTT. This chain uses TRBV15 with TRBJ2-2, with D possibly TRBD1 on 6 matching bases. This CDR3 spans 19 amino acids. Germline loops: CDR1 LNHNV, CDR2 YYDKDF (reference sequence). Trimming shortened V by 3 bases and J by 3 bases, and 23 bases separated the two germline ends.

The count of this clone is one. The chain joins TRBV11-2 to TRBJ2-7, with D possibly TRBD1 on 6 matching bases. This CDR3 is 15 amino acids long. Germline V gives CDR1 SGHAT, CDR2 FQNNGV. V was pared by 5 bases and J by 0 bases, with 14 bases between. The CDR3 DNA sequence: TGTGCCAGCAGCGGGGACGACAGGAGCTCCTACGAGCAGTACTTC. This gives the protein CASSGDDRSSYEQYF. Supplemented by reference TRBV11-2 and TRBJ2-7, the full variable domain reads EAGVAQSPRYKIIEKRQSVAFWCNPISGHATLYWYQQILGQGPKLLIQFQNNGVVDDSQLPKDRFSAERLKGVDSTLKIQPAKLEDSAVYLCASSGDDRSSYEQYFGPGTRLTVT.

The chain uses TRBV7-9 and TRBJ2-1; D is tentatively TRBD1 or TRBD2 (5 bases each). V was shortened by 5 bases and J by 8 bases, with 13 bases between the two germline ends. The CDR3 consists of 13 residues. The germline V gene has CDR1 SEHNR and CDR2 FQNEAQ (reference sequence). The DNA of the CDR3 is TGTGCCAGCAGCACCAGAGGGGTGTATGAGCAGTTCTTC. This sequence encodes CASSTRGVYEQFF.

This chain joins TRBV6-5 and TRBJ2-5; possible D gene TRBD2, 7 bases. From germline, CDR1 is MNHEY and CDR2 SVGAGI. V was shortened by 7 bases and J by 5 bases, with 17 bases between the two germline ends. CDR3 size: 14 residues. CDR3 loop: CASKNAGARETQYF. In DNA, the CDR3 is TGTGCCAGCAAAAATGCGGGGGCGCGGGAGACCCAGTACTTC.